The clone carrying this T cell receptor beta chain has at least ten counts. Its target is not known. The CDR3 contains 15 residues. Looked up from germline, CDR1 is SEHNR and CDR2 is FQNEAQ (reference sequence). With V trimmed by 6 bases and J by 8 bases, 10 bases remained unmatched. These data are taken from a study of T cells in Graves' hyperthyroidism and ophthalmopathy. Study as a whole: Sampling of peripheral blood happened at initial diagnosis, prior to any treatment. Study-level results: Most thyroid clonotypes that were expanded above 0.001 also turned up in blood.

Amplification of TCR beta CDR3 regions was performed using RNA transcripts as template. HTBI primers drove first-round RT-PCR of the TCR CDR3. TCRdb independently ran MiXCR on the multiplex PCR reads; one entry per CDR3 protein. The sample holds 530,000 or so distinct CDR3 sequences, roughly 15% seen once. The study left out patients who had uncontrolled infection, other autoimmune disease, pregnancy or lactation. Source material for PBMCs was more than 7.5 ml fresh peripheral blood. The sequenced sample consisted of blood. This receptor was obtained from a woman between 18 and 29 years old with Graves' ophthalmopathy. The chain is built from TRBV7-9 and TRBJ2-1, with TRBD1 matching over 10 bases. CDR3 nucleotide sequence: TGTGCCAGCAGGCCCGACAGGGGGCGCGACTATGAGCAGTTCTTC. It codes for CASRPDRGRDYEQFF.